One sample yielded the 2 T cell receptor beta chains listed below, sequenced in a study of blood T cell repertoires in COVID-19. The method was immunoSEQ multiplex PCR; TCRdb's version includes in-frame clones alone and lacks a portion of them. Of under 80,000 clones listed, roughly nine tenths are singletons. The sample taken for sequencing was peripheral blood. The receptor source for this set is a man between 50 and 59 years old with active COVID-19.

This sequence joins TRBV4-2 and TRBJ2-5; 9 nucleotides match TRBD2. The CDR3 has 16 residues. Germline loops: CDR1 LGHNA, CDR2 YNFKEQ. V trimming: 0 bases; J trimming: 2 bases; junction bases outside the gene matches: 4. CDR3 sequence: CASSQERSGGQETQYF. CDR3 nucleotide sequence: TGTGCCAGCAGCCAAGAGAGGAGCGGGGGGCAAGAGACCCAGTACTTC.

This clone was detected only once. The chain uses TRBV7-8 and TRBJ2-5; weak D call: TRBD2 (5 bases). Germline V gene data show CDR1 as SGHVS and CDR2 as FQNEAQ. V lost 5 bases and J 6 bases, leaving 16 bases between the germline ends. This CDR3 is 14 amino acids long. The CDR3 region is CASSVTPSRQTQYF. The CDR3 bases are TGTGCCAGCAGCGTAACCCCTAGCAGGCAGACCCAGTACTTC.